The source of this T cell receptor (beta chain) is a study of PD-L1 blockade in urothelial cancer. For the study at large: Across blood samples, T cells had a median count of around 140,000.

Produced via immunoSEQ multiplex PCR; TCRdb's table is partial and in-frame only. Here the sample spans 60,000 or so clones, about 85% being singletons. Described time point: pretreatment peripheral blood. Pretreatment and on-treatment samples were taken, numbering 1 to 8 per patient. The CDR3 covers 13 residues. Looked up from germline, CDR1 is MNHEY and CDR2 is SMNVEV (reference sequence). V was trimmed by 3 bases and J by 3 bases, leaving 8 bases between them. The source was PBMCs, collected around atezolizumab (anti-PD-L1) treatment. The TCR originated in a man aged 70 or older with urothelial cancer. This sequence joins TRBV27 and TRBJ2-5, with D possibly being TRBD2 (5 bases). CDR3 in amino acids: CASSFRGEETQYF. In nucleotides, the CDR3 is TGTGCCAGCAGTTTCCGGGGAGAAGAGACCCAGTACTTC.